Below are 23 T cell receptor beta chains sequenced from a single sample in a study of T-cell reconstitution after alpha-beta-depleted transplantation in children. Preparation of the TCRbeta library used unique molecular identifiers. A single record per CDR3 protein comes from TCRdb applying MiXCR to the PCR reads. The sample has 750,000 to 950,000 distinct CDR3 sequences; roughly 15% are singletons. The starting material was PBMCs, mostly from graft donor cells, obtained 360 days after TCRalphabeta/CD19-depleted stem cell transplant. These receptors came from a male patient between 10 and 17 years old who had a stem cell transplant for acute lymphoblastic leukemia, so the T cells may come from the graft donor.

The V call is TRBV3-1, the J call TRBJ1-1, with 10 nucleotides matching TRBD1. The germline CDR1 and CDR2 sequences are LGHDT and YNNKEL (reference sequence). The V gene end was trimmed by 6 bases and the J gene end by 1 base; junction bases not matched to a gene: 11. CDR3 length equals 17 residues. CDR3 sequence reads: CASSDRDRGIANTEAFF. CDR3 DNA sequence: TGTGCCAGCAGTGACCGGGACAGGGGCATCGCGAACACTGAAGCTTTCTTT.

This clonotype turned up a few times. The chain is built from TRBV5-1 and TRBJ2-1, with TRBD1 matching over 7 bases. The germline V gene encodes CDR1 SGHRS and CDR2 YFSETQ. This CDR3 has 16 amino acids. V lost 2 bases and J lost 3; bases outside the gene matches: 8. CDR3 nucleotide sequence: TGCGCCAGCAGCTTATACAGGGGTTCCCACTACAATGAGCAGTTCTTC. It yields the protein CASSLYRGSHYNEQFF.

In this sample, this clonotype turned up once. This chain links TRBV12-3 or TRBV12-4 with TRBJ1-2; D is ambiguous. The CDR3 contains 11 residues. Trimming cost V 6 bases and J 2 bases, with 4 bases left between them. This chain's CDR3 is CASRLNYGYTF. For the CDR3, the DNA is TGTGCCAGCAGGCTAAACTATGGCTACACCTTC.

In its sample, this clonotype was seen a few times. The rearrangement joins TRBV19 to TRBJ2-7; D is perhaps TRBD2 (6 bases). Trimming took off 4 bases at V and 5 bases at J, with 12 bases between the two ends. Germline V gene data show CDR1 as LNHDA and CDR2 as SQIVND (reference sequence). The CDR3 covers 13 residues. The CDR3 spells CASSRRGGDEQYF. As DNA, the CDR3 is TGTGCCAGTAGTAGGAGGGGAGGCGACGAGCAGTACTTC.

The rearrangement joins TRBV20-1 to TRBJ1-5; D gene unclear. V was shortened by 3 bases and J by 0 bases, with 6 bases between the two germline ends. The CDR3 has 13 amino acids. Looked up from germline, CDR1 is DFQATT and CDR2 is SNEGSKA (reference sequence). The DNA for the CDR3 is TGCAGTGCTAGTAAGGATAGCAATCAGCCCCAGCATTTT. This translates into CSASKDSNQPQHF.

CDR3 protein: CASSHVGAVQETQYF. The CDR3 region has the DNA TGCGCCAGCAGCCACGTCGGAGCGGTTCAAGAGACCCAGTACTTC. V and J are TRBV4-1 and TRBJ2-5; the D gene is possibly TRBD2 (5 bases). The germline V and J ends were trimmed by 3 bases and 2 bases, with 13 bases remaining between them. The CDR3 runs to 15 residues. Looked up from germline, CDR1 is MGHRA and CDR2 is YSYEKL.

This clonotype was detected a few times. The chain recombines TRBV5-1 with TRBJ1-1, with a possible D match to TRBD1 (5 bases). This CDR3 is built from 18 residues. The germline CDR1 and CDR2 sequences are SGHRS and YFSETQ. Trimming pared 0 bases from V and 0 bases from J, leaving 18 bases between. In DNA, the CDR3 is TGCGCCAGCAGCTTGGATGGGGCCAGGATTTTCATGAACACTGAAGCTTTCTTT. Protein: CASSLDGARIFMNTEAFF. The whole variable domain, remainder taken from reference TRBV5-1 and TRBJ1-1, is KAGVTQTPRYLIKTRGQQVTLSCSPISGHRSVSWYQQTPGQGLQFLFEYFSETQRNKGNFPGRFSGRQFSNSRSEMNVSTLELGDSALYLCASSLDGARIFMNTEAFFGQGTRLTVV.

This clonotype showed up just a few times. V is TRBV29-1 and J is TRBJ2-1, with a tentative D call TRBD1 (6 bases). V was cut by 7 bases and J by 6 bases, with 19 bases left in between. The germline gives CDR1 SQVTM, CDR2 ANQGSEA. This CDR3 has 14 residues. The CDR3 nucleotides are TGCAGCGAGACAGGTGACATGGTTAGCAATGAGCAGTTCTTC. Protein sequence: CSETGDMVSNEQFF.

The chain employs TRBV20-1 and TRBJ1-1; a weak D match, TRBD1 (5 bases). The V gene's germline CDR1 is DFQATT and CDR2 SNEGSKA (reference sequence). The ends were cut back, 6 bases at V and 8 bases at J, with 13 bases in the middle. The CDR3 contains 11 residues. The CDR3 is CSAAPGAEAFF. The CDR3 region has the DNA TGCAGTGCCGCTCCCGGGGCGGAAGCTTTCTTT.

Written as DNA, the CDR3 is TGTGCCAGCAGGCCCCCCCCCCAGGGTCCCAAGCAGTTCTTC. Its translation: CASRPPPQGPKQFF. The chain combines TRBV2 with TRBJ2-1; tentatively, D is TRBD1 (5 bases). The germline gives CDR1 SNHLY, CDR2 FYNNEI. The V and J ends lost 6 bases and 11 bases respectively, with 20 bases between them. The CDR3 extends over 14 amino acids.

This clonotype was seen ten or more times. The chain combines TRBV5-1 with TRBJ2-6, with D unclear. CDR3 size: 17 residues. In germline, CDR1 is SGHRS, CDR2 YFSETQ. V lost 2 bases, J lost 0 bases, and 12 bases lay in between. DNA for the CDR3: TGCGCCAGCAGCTTCCAGGCGCCCTCCTCTGGGGCCAACGTCCTGACTTTC. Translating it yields CASSFQAPSSGANVLTF.

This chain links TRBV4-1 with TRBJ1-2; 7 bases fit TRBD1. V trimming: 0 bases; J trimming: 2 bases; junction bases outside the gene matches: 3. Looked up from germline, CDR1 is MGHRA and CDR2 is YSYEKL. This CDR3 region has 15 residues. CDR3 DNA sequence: TGCGCCAGCAGCCAAGAGGGGACAGTGAACTATGGCTACACCTTC. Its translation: CASSQEGTVNYGYTF.

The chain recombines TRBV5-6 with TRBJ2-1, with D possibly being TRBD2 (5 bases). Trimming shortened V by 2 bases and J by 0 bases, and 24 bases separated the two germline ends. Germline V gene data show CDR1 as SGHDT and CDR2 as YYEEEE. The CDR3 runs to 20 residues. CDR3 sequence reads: CASSFGWAGFPRSSYNEQFF. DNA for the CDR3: TGTGCCAGCAGCTTCGGGTGGGCGGGTTTCCCCCGAAGCTCCTACAATGAGCAGTTCTTC. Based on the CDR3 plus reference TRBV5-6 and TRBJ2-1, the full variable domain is DAGVTQSPTHLIKTRGQQVTLRCSPKSGHDTVSWYQQALGQGPQFIFQYYEEEERQRGNFPDRFSGHQFPNYSSELNVNALLLGDSALYLCASSFGWAGFPRSSYNEQFFGPGTRLTVL.

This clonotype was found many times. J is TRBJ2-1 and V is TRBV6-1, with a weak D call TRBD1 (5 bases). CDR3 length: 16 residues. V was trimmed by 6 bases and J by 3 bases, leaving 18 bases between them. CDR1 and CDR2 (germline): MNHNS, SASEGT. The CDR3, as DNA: TGTGCCAGCAGCATTAAGGGGCCTATGGGCTACAATGAGCAGTTCTTC. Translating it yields CASSIKGPMGYNEQFF.

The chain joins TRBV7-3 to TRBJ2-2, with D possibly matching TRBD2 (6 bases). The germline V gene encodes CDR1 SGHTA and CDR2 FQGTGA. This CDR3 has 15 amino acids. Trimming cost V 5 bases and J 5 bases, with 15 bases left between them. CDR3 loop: CASSPYGGSTGELFF. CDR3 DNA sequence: TGTGCCAGCAGCCCGTATGGAGGGTCGACCGGGGAGCTGTTTTTT.

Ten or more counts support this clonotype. CDR3 nucleotides: TGTGCCAGCAGCGAAACACAGGGTGACTATGGCTACACCTTC. This gives the protein CASSETQGDYGYTF. This chain uses TRBV2 with TRBJ1-2; perhaps TRBD1 as D (6 bases). This CDR3 contains 14 residues. The V gene lost 6 bases and the J gene lost 3 bases, with 14 bases spanning the gap. CDR1 is SNHLY, CDR2 FYNNEI, per germline.

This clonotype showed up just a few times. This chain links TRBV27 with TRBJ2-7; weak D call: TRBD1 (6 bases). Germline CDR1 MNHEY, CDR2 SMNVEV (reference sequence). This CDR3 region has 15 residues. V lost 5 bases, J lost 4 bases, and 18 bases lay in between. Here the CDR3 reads CASSPLQGATYEQYF. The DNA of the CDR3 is TGTGCCAGCAGTCCCTTACAGGGAGCAACGTACGAGCAGTACTTC.

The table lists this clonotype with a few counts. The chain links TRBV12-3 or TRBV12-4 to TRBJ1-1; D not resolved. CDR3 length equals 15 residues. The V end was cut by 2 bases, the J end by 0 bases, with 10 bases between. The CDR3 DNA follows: TGTGCCAGCAGTTTACAGGCCACGATGAACACTGAAGCTTTCTTT. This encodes CASSLQATMNTEAFF.

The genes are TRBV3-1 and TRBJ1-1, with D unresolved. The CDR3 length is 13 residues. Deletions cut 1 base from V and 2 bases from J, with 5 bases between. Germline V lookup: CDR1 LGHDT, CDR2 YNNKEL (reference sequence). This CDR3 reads CASSQVVNTEAFF. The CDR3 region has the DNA TGTGCCAGCAGCCAAGTGGTTAACACTGAAGCTTTCTTT. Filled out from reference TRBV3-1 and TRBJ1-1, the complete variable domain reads DTAVSQTPKYLVTQMGNDKSIKCEQNLGHDTMYWYKQDSKKFLKIMFSYNNKELIINETVPNRFSPKSPDKAHLNLHINSLELGDSAVYFCASSQVVNTEAFFGQGTRLTVV.

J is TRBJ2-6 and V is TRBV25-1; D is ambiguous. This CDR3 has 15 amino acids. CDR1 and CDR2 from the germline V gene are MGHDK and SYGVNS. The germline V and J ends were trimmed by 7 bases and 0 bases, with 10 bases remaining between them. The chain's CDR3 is CASTSDFSGANVLTF. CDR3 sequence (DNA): TGTGCCAGCACGTCCGATTTCTCTGGGGCCAACGTCCTGACTTTC.

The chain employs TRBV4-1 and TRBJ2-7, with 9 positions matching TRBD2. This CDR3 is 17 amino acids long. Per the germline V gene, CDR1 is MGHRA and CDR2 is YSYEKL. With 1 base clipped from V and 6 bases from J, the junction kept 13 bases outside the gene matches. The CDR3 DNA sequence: TGCGCCAGCAGCCAAGGGGTCTGGCGGGAGGGCCTCCGCGAGCAGTACTTC. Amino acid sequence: CASSQGVWREGLREQYF.

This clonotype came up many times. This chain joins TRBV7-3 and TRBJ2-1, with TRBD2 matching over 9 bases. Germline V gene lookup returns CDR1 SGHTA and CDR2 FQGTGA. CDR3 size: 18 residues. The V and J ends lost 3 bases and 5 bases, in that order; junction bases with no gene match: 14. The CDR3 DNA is TGTGCCAGCAGCTTGGTTGGAATTTCTAGCGGGACCAACAATGAGCAGTTCTTC. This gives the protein CASSLVGISSGTNNEQFF.

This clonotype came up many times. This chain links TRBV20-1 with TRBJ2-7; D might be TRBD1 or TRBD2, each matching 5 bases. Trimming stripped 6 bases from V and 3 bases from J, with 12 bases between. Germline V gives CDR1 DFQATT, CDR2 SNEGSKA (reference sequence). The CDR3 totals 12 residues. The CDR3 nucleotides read TGCAGTGCGCTCCCTGGGGGCTACGAGCAGTACTTC. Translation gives CSALPGGYEQYF.